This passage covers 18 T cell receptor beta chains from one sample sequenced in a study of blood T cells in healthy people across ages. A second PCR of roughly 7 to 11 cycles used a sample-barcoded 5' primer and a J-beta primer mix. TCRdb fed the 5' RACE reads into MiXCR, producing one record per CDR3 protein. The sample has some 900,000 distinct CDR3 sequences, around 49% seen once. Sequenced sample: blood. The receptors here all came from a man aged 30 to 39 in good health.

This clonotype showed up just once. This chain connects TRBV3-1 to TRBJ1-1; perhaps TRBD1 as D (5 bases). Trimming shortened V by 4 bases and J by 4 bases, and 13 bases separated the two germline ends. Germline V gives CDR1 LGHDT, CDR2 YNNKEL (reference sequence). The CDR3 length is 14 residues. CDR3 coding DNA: TGTGCCAGCAGCCCCGGGGCCGGGTTCACTGAAGCTTTCTTT. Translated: CASSPGAGFTEAFF.

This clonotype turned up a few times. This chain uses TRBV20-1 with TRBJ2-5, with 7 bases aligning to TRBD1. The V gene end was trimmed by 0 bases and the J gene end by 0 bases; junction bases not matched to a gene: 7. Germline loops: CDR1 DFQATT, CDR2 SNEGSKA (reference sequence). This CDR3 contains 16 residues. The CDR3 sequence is CSARDHARGYQETQYF. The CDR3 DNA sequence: TGCAGTGCTAGAGATCATGCCAGGGGGTACCAAGAGACCCAGTACTTC.

CDR3 region: CASSFRTRNTEAFF. CDR3 DNA: TGTGCCAGCAGCTTCCGGACACGAAACACTGAAGCTTTCTTT. The chain is built from TRBV12-3 or TRBV12-4 and TRBJ1-1, with a tentative D call TRBD1 (5 bases). V was trimmed by 6 bases and J by 2 bases, leaving 13 bases between them. This CDR3 region has 14 residues.

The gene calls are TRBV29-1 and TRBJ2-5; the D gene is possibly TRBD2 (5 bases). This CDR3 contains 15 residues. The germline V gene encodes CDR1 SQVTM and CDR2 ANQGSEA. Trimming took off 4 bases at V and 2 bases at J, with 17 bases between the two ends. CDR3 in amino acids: CSVAFRDERQETQYF. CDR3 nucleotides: TGCAGCGTTGCGTTCCGGGATGAGAGGCAAGAGACCCAGTACTTC.

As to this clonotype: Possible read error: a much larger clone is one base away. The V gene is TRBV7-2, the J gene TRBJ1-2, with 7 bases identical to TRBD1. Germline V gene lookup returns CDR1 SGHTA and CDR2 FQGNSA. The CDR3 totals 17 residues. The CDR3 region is CACSPRTGGGAFDGYTF. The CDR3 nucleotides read TGTGCCTGCAGCCCACGGACAGGAGGAGGGGCATTTGATGGCTACACCTTC.

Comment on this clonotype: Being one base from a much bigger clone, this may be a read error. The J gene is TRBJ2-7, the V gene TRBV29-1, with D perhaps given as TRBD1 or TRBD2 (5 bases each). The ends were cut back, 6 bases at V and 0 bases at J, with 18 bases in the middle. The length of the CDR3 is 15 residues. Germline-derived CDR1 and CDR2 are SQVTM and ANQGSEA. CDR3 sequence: CSVVVPGTVSYEQYF. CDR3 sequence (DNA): TGCAGCGTCGTCGTCCCTGGGACGGTCTCCTACGAGCAGTACTTC.

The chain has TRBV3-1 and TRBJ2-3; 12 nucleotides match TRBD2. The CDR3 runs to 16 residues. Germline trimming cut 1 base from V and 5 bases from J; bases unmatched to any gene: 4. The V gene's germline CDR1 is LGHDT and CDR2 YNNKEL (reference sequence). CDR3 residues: CASSQGLAGAGDTQYF. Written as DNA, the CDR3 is TGTGCCAGCAGCCAAGGACTAGCGGGGGCCGGAGATACGCAGTATTTT.

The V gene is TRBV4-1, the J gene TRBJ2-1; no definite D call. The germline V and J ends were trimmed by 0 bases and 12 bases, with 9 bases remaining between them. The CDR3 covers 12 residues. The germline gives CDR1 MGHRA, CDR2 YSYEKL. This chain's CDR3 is CASSQDRVRQFF. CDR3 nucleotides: TGCGCCAGCAGCCAAGATCGAGTTCGGCAGTTCTTC.

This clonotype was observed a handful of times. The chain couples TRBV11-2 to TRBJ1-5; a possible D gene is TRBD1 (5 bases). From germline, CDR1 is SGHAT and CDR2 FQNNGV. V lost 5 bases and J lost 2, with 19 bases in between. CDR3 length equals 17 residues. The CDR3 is CASSLTAGGGGNQPQHF. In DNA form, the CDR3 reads TGTGCCAGCAGCCTTACTGCGGGGGGGGGTGGCAATCAGCCCCAGCATTTT.

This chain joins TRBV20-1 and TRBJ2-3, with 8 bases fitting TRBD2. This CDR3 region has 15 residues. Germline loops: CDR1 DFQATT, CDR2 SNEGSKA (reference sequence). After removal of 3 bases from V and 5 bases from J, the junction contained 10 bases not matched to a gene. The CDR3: CSARVSGVRGDTQYF. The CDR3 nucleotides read TGCAGTGCTAGGGTTAGCGGGGTTCGCGGAGATACGCAGTATTTT.

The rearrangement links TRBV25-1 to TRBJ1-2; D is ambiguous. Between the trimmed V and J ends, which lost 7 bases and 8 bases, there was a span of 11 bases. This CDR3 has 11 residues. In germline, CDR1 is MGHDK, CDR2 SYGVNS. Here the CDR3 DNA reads TGTGCCAGCATTGGCGGGGAGGGCTACACCTTC. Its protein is CASIGGEGYTF.

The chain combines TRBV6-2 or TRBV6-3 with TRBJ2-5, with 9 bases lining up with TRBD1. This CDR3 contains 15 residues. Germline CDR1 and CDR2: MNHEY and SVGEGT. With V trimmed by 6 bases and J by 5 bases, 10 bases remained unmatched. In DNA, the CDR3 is TGTGCCAGCAGGGCCGGACAGGGGTTAGTTGAGACCCAGTACTTC. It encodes CASRAGQGLVETQYF.

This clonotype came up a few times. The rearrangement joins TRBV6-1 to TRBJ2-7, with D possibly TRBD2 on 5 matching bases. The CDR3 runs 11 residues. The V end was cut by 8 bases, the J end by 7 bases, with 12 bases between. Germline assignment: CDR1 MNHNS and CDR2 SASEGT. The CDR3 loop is CASVVAWEQYF. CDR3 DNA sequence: TGTGCCAGCGTTGTAGCGTGGGAGCAGTACTTC.

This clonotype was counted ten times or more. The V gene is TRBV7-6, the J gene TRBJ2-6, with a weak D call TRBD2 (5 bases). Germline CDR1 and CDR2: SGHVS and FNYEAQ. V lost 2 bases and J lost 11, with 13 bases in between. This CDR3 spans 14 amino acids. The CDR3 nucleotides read TGTGCCAGCAGCTTAAATCCGGACGGGGACGTCCTGACTTTC. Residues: CASSLNPDGDVLTF.

CDR3 sequence reads: CASSTRTVYQETQYF. In nucleotides, the CDR3 is TGTGCCAGCAGCACCCGTACAGTTTACCAAGAGACCCAGTACTTC. The chain links TRBV12-3 or TRBV12-4 to TRBJ2-5; no reliable D call. This CDR3 spans 15 amino acids. Trimming pared 6 bases from V and 0 bases from J, leaving 14 bases between.

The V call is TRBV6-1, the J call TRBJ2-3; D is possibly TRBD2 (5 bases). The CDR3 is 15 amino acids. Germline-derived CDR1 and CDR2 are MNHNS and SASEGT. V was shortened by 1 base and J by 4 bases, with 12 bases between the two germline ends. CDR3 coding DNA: TGTGCCAGCAGTGAAGAGACGGGGTACCCAGATACGCAGTATTTT. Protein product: CASSEETGYPDTQYF.

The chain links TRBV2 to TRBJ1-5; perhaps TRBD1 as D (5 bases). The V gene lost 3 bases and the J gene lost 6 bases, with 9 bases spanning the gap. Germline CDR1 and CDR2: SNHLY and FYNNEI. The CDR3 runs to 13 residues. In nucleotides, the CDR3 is TGTGCCAGCAGTGACAGGGCCCGTCAGCCCCAGCATTTT. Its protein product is CASSDRARQPQHF.

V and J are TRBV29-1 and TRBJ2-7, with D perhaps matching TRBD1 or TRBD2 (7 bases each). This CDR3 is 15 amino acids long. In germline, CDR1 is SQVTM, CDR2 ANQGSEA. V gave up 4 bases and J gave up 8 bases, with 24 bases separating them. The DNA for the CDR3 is TGCAGCGTTGCCATCAGGGGGGGTGTGGGTAACAAGCAGTACTTC. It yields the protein CSVAIRGGVGNKQYF.